The source of this TCR beta chain is a study of ipilimumab plus nivolumab after autologous stem cell transplantation. At the level of the study: The DLBCL group included primary refractory and relapsed cases.

Study-wide results and caveats: Per the authors, repertoire, Treg and microbiota data justify further study.

V was pared by 11 bases and J by 4 bases, with 13 bases of the junction left unmatched. Germline loops: CDR1 SEHNR, CDR2 FQNEAQ (reference sequence). This CDR3 has 16 residues. TCRdb's table, derived via immunoSEQ multiplex PCR, lists solely in-frame clones and lacks some. The sample consists of fewer than 95,000 clones, 83% of them appearing once. Concerning this clone: Its specificity is not known.

Checkpoint therapy with ipilimumab 1 mg/kg began 14 to 28 days after transplant. Through week 26, nivolumab 3 mg/kg IV was given weeks 1, 4, 7, 10, then biweekly. This receptor was taken from a male donor with diffuse large B-cell lymphoma. Sample: PBMCs, taken in a trial of ipilimumab plus nivolumab as post-transplant consolidation. V usage is TRBV7-9 and J usage is TRBJ2-3; 12 bases line up with TRBD2. CDR3 coding DNA: TGTGCCGCCCAATCTAACCTAGCGGGGGGGCCAGATACGCAGTATTTT. The encoded protein is CAAQSNLAGGPDTQYF.